These T cell receptor beta chains were read from a single sample in a study of PD-1 blockade in classical Hodgkin lymphoma. Assay used: immunoSEQ multiplex PCR; TCRdb lists only in-frame clones, some missing. This table has tens of thousands of clones, just over 90% appearing once. The sample taken for sequencing was peripheral blood mononuclear cells (PBMCs). All receptors come from a human donor with classical Hodgkin lymphoma. The CDR3 runs from the conserved cysteine through the conserved F or W.

j_call v_call cdr3_aa
TRBJ1-1 TRBV11-3 CASSFGQGPAFF
TRBJ1-2 TRBV5-4 CASSSMAGVNYGYTF
TRBJ2-2 TRBV5-4 CASSWPRTGNTGELFF
TRBJ2-1 TRBV11-3 CASSKIGDSDNEQFF
TRBJ1-5 TRBV4-2 CASSQVRGGASNQPQHF
TRBJ2-1 TRBV28 CASRSQGGGMNEQFF
TRBJ1-2 TRBV5-1 CASSLAPGQTTGGYTF
TRBJ2-1 TRBV13 CASSFRVHEQFF
TRBJ2-6 TRBV5-4 CASSVYSGANVLTF
TRBJ1-1 TRBV27 CASGGLNTEAFF
TRBJ2-2 TRBV7-3 CASSRLATASTGELFF
TRBJ2-3 TRBV5-1 CASSLVPTDTQYF
TRBJ2-1 TRBV7-3 CASSVYRENEQFF
TRBJ2-3 TRBV4-1 CASSQDREVQQYF